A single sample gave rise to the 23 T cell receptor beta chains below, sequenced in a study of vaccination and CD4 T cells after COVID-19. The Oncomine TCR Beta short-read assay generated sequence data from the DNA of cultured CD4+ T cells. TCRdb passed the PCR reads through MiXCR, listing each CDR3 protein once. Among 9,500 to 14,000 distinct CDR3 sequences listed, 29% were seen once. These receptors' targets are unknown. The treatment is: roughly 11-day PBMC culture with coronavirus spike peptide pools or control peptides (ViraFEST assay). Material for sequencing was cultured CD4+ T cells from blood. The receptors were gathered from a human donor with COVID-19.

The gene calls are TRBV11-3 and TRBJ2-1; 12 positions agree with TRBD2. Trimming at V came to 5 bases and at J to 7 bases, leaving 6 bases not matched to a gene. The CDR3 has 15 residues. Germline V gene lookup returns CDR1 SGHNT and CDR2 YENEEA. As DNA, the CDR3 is TGTGCCAGCAGCCCTAGGCTAGCGGGGGGGAATGAGCAGTTCTTC. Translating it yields CASSPRLAGGNEQFF.

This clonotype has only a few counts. The CDR3 loop is CASSTLGGATNEKLFF. The CDR3 nucleotides read TGTGCCAGTAGTACCCTTGGGGGAGCAACTAATGAAAAACTGTTTTTT. The V call is TRBV19, the J call TRBJ1-4; TRBD1 might be the D (5 bases). V was trimmed by 4 bases and J by 0 bases, leaving 12 bases between them. Germline-derived CDR1 and CDR2 are LNHDA and SQIVND (reference sequence). This CDR3 region has 16 residues.

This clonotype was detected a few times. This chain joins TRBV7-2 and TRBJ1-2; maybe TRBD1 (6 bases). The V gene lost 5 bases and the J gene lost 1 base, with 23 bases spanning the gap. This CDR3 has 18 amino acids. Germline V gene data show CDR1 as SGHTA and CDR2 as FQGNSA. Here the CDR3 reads CASSPRQTGLNLNYGYTF. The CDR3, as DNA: TGTGCCAGCAGCCCCCGCCAGACAGGACTCAACCTTAACTATGGCTACACCTTC.

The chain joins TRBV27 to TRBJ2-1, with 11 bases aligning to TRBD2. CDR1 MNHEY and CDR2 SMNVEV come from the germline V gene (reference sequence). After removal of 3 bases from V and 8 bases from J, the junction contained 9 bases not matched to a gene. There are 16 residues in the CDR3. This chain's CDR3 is CASSFSGGAAMDEQFF. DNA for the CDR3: TGTGCCAGCAGTTTTAGCGGGGGGGCAGCAATGGATGAGCAGTTCTTC.

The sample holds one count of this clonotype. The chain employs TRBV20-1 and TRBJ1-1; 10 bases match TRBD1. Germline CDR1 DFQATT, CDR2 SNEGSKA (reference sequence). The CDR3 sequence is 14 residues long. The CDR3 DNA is TGCAGCGTTTTACACGGGACAGGGGTGACTGAAGCTTTCTTT. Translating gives CSVLHGTGVTEAFF.

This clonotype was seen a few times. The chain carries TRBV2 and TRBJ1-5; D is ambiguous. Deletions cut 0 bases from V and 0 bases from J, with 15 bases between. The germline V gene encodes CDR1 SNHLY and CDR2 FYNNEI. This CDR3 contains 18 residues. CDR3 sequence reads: CASSEALGSFYSNQPQHF. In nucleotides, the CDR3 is TGTGCCAGCAGTGAAGCGCTAGGCAGTTTCTATAGCAATCAGCCCCAGCATTTT.

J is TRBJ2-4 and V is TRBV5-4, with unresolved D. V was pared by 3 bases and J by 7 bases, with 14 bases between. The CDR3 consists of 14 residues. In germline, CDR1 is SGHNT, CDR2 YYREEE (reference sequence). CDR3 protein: CASSSGGSRNIQYF. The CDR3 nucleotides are TGTGCCAGCAGCTCCGGCGGATCTCGGAACATTCAGTACTTC. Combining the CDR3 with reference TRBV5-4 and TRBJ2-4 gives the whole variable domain ETGVTQSPTHLIKTRGQQVTLRCSSQSGHNTVSWYQQALGQGPQFIFQYYREEENGRGNFPPRFSGLQFPNYSSELNVNALELDDSALYLCASSSGGSRNIQYFGAGTRLSVL.

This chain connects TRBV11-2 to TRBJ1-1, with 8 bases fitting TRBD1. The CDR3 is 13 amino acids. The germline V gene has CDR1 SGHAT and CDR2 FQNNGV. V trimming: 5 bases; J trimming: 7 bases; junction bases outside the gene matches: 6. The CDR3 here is CASSPAGQGEAFF. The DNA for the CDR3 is TGTGCCAGCAGCCCCGCCGGACAGGGTGAAGCTTTCTTT.

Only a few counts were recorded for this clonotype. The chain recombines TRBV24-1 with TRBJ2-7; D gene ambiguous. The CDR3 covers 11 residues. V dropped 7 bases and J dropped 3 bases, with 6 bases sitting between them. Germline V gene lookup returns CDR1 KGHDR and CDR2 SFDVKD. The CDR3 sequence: CATSGNYEQYF. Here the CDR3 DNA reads TGTGCCACCAGCGGAAACTACGAGCAGTACTTC.

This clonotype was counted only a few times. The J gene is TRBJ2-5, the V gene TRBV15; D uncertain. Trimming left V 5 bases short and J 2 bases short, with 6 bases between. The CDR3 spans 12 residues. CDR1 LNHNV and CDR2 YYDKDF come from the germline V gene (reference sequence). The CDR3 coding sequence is TGTGCCACCAGCCCTAGACAAGAGACCCAGTACTTC. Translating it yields CATSPRQETQYF.

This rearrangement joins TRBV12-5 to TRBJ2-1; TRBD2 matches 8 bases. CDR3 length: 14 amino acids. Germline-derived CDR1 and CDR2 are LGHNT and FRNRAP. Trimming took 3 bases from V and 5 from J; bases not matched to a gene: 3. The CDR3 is CASGFRGGNNEQFF. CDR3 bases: TGTGCTAGTGGTTTTCGCGGGGGGAACAATGAGCAGTTCTTC.

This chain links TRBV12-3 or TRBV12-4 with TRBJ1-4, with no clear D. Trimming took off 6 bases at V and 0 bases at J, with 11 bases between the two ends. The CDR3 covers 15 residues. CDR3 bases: TGTGCCAGCAGGAATTCCTATGCAACTAATGAAAAACTGTTTTTT. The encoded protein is CASRNSYATNEKLFF.

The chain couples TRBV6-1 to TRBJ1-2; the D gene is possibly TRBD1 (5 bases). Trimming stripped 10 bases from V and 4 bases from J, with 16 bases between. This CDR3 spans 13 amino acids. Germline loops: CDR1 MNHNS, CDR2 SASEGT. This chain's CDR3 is CATTGGVGYGYTF. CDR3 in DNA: TGTGCCACTACCGGGGGGGTGGGCTATGGCTACACCTTC.

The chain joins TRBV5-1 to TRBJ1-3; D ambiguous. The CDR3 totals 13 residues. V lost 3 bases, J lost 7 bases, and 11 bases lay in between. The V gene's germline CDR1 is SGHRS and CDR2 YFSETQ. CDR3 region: CASSSQPGNTIYF. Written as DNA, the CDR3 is TGCGCCAGCAGCTCCCAGCCGGGGAACACCATATATTTT.

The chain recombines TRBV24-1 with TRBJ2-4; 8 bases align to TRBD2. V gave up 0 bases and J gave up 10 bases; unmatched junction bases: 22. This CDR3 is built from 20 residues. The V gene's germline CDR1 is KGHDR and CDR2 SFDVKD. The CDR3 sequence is CATSDLRIWKGGGGSWIQYF. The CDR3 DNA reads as TGTGCCACCAGTGATTTGAGAATTTGGAAGGGTGGCGGGGGGTCGTGGATTCAGTACTTC.

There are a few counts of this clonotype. CDR3 loop: CASSSSLTRGVHGYTF. For the CDR3, the DNA is TGTGCCAGCAGTTCATCCTTGACGAGAGGGGTTCATGGCTACACCTTC. The rearrangement links TRBV2 to TRBJ1-2; a possible D gene is TRBD1 (5 bases). The V end was cut by 5 bases, the J end by 6 bases, with 22 bases between. The CDR3 extends over 16 amino acids. The germline CDR1 and CDR2 sequences are SNHLY and FYNNEI.

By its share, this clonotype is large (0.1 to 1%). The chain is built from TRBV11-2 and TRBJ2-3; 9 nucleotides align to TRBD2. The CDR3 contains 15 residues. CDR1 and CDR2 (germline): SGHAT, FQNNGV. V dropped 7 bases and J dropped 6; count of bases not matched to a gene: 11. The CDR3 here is CASMRAGGLVDTQYF. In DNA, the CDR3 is TGTGCCAGCATGAGAGCGGGGGGTTTGGTGGATACGCAGTATTTT.

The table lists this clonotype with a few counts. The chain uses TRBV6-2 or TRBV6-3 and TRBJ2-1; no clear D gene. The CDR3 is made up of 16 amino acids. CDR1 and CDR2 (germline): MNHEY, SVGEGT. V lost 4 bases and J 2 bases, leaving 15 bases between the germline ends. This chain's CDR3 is CASSLELWSPYNEQFF. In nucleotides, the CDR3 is TGTGCCAGCAGTTTGGAGTTATGGTCCCCCTACAATGAGCAGTTCTTC.

The CDR3 is CASSPLGGKVFF. DNA for the CDR3: TGTGCCAGCAGTCCTCTGGGGGGAAAGGTGTTTTTT. This chain links TRBV6-1 with TRBJ1-4, with D possibly matching TRBD1 (5 bases). CDR3 length equals 12 residues. Germline V lookup: CDR1 MNHNS, CDR2 SASEGT. With 5 bases removed from V and 15 bases from J, the gap between germline ends came to 16 bases.

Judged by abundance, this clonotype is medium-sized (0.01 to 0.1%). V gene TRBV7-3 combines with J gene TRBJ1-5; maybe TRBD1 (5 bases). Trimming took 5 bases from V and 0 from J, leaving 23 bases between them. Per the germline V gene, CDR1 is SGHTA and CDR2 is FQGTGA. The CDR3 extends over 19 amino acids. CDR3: CASSDLSPGTPYSNQPQHF. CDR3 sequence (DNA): TGTGCCAGCAGCGACCTCTCCCCTGGGACCCCTTATAGCAATCAGCCCCAGCATTTT.

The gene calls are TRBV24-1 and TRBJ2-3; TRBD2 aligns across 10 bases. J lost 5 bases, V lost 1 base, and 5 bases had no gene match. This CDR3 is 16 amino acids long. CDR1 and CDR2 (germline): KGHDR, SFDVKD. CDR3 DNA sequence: TGTGCCACCAGTGATTTTGGGTCTAGCGGGAGAGATACGCAGTATTTT. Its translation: CATSDFGSSGRDTQYF.

CDR3 loop: CASSRDVNIPQHF. The CDR3 DNA follows: TGTGCCAGCAGCCGGGACGTCAATATACCCCAGCATTTT. The rearrangement links TRBV6-1 to TRBJ1-5, with D perhaps TRBD1 (5 bases). CDR3 size: 13 residues. With 6 bases removed from V and 10 bases from J, the gap between germline ends came to 16 bases. Germline values: CDR1 MNHNS, CDR2 SASEGT.

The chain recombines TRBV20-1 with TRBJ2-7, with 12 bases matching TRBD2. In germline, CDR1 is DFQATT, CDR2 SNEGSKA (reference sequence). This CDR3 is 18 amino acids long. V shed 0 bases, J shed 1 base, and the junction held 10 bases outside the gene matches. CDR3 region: CSARDLRLAGATSYEQYF. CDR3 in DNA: TGCAGTGCTAGAGATCTCCGACTAGCGGGGGCCACGTCCTACGAGCAGTACTTC.